This record covers a single TCR beta chain. This sample is drawn from a study of regulatory T cells in long-lasting Graves disease. Time point reported: newly diagnosed GD, antithyroid drugs for less than 3 months. Following extraction of RNA from PBMCs, that RNA was used to make the TCR library. Germline loops: CDR1 SGHAT, CDR2 FQNNGV. CDR3 length equals 14 residues. V was pared by 5 bases and J by 4 bases, with 14 bases between. iRepertoire HTBI primers and Arm-PCR of CDR3 regions built TCR beta libraries. TCRdb re-called the multiplex PCR reads through MiXCR, storing one row per CDR3 protein. The sample includes approximately 540,000 distinct CDR3 sequences, 9.5% to 15% seen only once; the top ten take 8.9%. In addition, the sample was reused for a study of T cells in Graves' hyperthyroidism and ophthalmopathy. That source notes: The hyperthyroidism was newly diagnosed and had lasted under 2 months; the patients were aged 18 to 65.

Sample: peripheral blood mononuclear cells (PBMCs), taken at new diagnosis, from a patient treated with antithyroid drugs. This receptor was taken from a woman between 25 and 40 years old with Graves disease. The gene calls are TRBV11-2 and TRBJ1-2, with D possibly TRBD1 on 6 matching bases. CDR3 residues: CASSVRQEFYGYTF. CDR3 DNA: TGTGCCAGCAGCGTACGACAGGAATTCTATGGCTACACCTTC.